This is a list of T cell receptor beta chains from one sample in a study of response to subunit inactivated influenza vaccine. TCRdb re-derived calls from the RT-PCR reads in MiXCR, one entry per CDR3 protein. The data contain 550,000 to 600,000 distinct CDR3 sequences, over 9.5% of them singletons. The specimen comprised PBMCs from blood, sampled on the day of vaccination. The receptor set was obtained from a man aged 45 to 65 who received an inactivated influenza vaccine. Both conserved end residues are part of each CDR3. The order of the fields is D gene, clone size, V gene, J gene, CDR3 DNA, CDR3 protein. The D gene is left open where the match is weak. Part of the rows lack a size; the others show once, few, many or a class for expanded clones.

d_call: TRBD1; clone_size: NA; v_call: TRBV6-2/TRBV6-3; j_call: TRBJ1-5; cdr3_nt: TGTGCCAGCAGTTACTCGCTCCGGGACAGGGGTATACGGGGCAATCAGCCCCAGCATTTT; cdr3_aa: CASSYSLRDRGIRGNQPQHF
d_call: NA; clone_size: few; v_call: TRBV10-2; j_call: TRBJ1-1; cdr3_nt: TGCGCCAGCAGTGAGCGGATGCTGAACACTGAAGCTTTCTTT; cdr3_aa: CASSERMLNTEAFF
d_call: TRBD2; clone_size: few; v_call: TRBV9; j_call: TRBJ2-1; cdr3_nt: TGTGCCAGCGCCCCCGGACTAGCGATGAATGAGCAGTTCTTC; cdr3_aa: CASAPGLAMNEQFF
d_call: NA; clone_size: NA; v_call: TRBV12-3/TRBV12-4; j_call: TRBJ1-5; cdr3_nt: TGTGCCAGCACCTCCGGGGACAACAATCAGCCCCAGCATTTT; cdr3_aa: CASTSGDNNQPQHF
d_call: TRBD1; clone_size: NA; v_call: TRBV10-3; j_call: TRBJ2-7; cdr3_nt: TGTGCCATCAGTGAGAGGAGACAGGGGCCTGATGAGCAGTACTTC; cdr3_aa: CAISERRQGPDEQYF
d_call: NA; clone_size: NA; v_call: TRBV10-3; j_call: TRBJ2-5; cdr3_nt: TGTGCCATCAGAGATACAGCAAATCAAGAGACCCAGTACTTC; cdr3_aa: CAIRDTANQETQYF
d_call: NA; clone_size: few; v_call: TRBV12-5; j_call: TRBJ2-1; cdr3_nt: TGTGCTAGTGGTATGGGATCCTACAATGAGCAGTTCTTC; cdr3_aa: CASGMGSYNEQFF
d_call: TRBD2; clone_size: NA; v_call: TRBV7-8; j_call: TRBJ2-3; cdr3_nt: TGTGCCAGCAGCTTAGCGGCGGCTAGCGGTACACTCACAGATACGCAGTATTTT; cdr3_aa: CASSLAAASGTLTDTQYF
d_call: NA; clone_size: NA; v_call: TRBV20-1; j_call: TRBJ2-7; cdr3_nt: TGCAGTGCTAGAGATGGGGAGGACGAGCAGTACTTC; cdr3_aa: CSARDGEDEQYF
d_call: NA; clone_size: many; v_call: TRBV12-3/TRBV12-4; j_call: TRBJ1-1; cdr3_nt: TGTGCCAGCAGTTACAGGGTTGGGATGAACACTGAAGCTTTCTTT; cdr3_aa: CASSYRVGMNTEAFF
d_call: TRBD1; clone_size: many; v_call: TRBV5-1; j_call: TRBJ1-4; cdr3_nt: TGCGCCAGCAGCCAAGGGACAGATGAAAAACTGTTTTTT; cdr3_aa: CASSQGTDEKLFF
d_call: NA; clone_size: NA; v_call: TRBV11-2; j_call: TRBJ2-7; cdr3_nt: TGTGCCAGCAGCTTAGGGGTGCGGACGGTCGAGCACGAGCAGTACTTC; cdr3_aa: CASSLGVRTVEHEQYF
d_call: TRBD2; clone_size: few; v_call: TRBV5-1; j_call: TRBJ2-3; cdr3_nt: TGCGCCAGCACTGGTAGCGGGGGGACAGATACGCAGTATTTT; cdr3_aa: CASTGSGGTDTQYF
d_call: TRBD1; clone_size: NA; v_call: TRBV7-2; j_call: TRBJ2-1; cdr3_nt: TGTGCCAGCAGGGGTACAGGGGGAACGAGGTACAATGAGCAGTTCTTC; cdr3_aa: CASRGTGGTRYNEQFF
d_call: TRBD1; clone_size: many; v_call: TRBV5-1; j_call: TRBJ1-1; cdr3_nt: TGCGCCAGCAGCTGGACAGGGAGTGATAACACTGAAGCTTTCTTT; cdr3_aa: CASSWTGSDNTEAFF
d_call: NA; clone_size: many; v_call: TRBV29-1; j_call: TRBJ2-1; cdr3_nt: TGCAGCGTTACGCGACAGGCCGCCCCTAATGAGCAGTTCTTC; cdr3_aa: CSVTRQAAPNEQFF
d_call: NA; clone_size: few; v_call: TRBV2; j_call: TRBJ1-1; cdr3_nt: TGTGCCCGAGAGAGGACCGGGGGTTCGGCTTTCTTT; cdr3_aa: CARERTGGSAFF
d_call: TRBD2; clone_size: many; v_call: TRBV2; j_call: TRBJ2-1; cdr3_nt: TGTGCCAGCAGTTATCGAACAACTAGCGGGGGACAGTTCTTC; cdr3_aa: CASSYRTTSGGQFF
d_call: TRBD1; clone_size: many; v_call: TRBV5-1; j_call: TRBJ2-1; cdr3_nt: TGCGCCAGCAGCGTTGGGGACAGGCCGATCAATGAGCAGTTCTTC; cdr3_aa: CASSVGDRPINEQFF
d_call: NA; clone_size: many; v_call: TRBV10-3; j_call: TRBJ2-7; cdr3_nt: TGTGCCATCAGTCCCTGGTTCGGGGGAGGCTACGAGCAGTACTTC; cdr3_aa: CAISPWFGGGYEQYF
d_call: NA; clone_size: NA; v_call: TRBV7-9; j_call: TRBJ2-1; cdr3_nt: TGTGCCAGCAGCTTAGCGGCCTGGACTCCCCCCAGTGAGCAGTTCTTC; cdr3_aa: CASSLAAWTPPSEQFF
d_call: NA; clone_size: NA; v_call: TRBV10-3; j_call: TRBJ2-6; cdr3_nt: TGTGCCATCAGTGAGTCTGCTGGGGCCAACGTCCTGACTTTC; cdr3_aa: CAISESAGANVLTF
d_call: NA; clone_size: few; v_call: TRBV18; j_call: TRBJ2-7; cdr3_nt: TGTGCCAGCTCACACGGGAGAGGGATCGACGAGCAGTACTTC; cdr3_aa: CASSHGRGIDEQYF
d_call: NA; clone_size: many; v_call: TRBV5-1; j_call: TRBJ2-1; cdr3_nt: TGCGCCAGCAGCAAGCTAGAAATCCGCAATGAGCAGTTCTTC; cdr3_aa: CASSKLEIRNEQFF
d_call: TRBD2; clone_size: NA; v_call: TRBV12-3/TRBV12-4; j_call: TRBJ2-1; cdr3_nt: TGTGCCAGCAGTTTCTGGACTAGCGGTGAGCAGTTCTTC; cdr3_aa: CASSFWTSGEQFF
d_call: TRBD2; clone_size: few; v_call: TRBV20-1; j_call: TRBJ2-5; cdr3_nt: TGCAGTGCTAGAGATTGGGGCGGGGGAGAGACCCAGTACTTC; cdr3_aa: CSARDWGGGETQYF
d_call: NA; clone_size: NA; v_call: TRBV20-1; j_call: TRBJ2-3; cdr3_nt: TGCAGTGCTAGACCCCTGGACGTGACGCAGTATTTT; cdr3_aa: CSARPLDVTQYF
d_call: NA; clone_size: NA; v_call: TRBV28; j_call: TRBJ2-6; cdr3_nt: TGTGCCAGCAGTTTATTGGAGGGCTCTGGGGCCAACGTCCTGACTTTC; cdr3_aa: CASSLLEGSGANVLTF
d_call: NA; clone_size: NA; v_call: TRBV4-3; j_call: TRBJ1-2; cdr3_nt: TGCGCCAGCAGCCAAGTTTCCGGGGTGTCAGGCTACACCTTC; cdr3_aa: CASSQVSGVSGYTF
d_call: TRBD1; clone_size: NA; v_call: TRBV9; j_call: TRBJ1-2; cdr3_nt: TGTGCCAGCAGCGACCCTGGGACAGGGGTGCCCGGCTACACCTTC; cdr3_aa: CASSDPGTGVPGYTF
d_call: NA; clone_size: many; v_call: TRBV27; j_call: TRBJ2-2; cdr3_nt: TGTGCCAGCAGTTTCATCGGCACCGGGGAGCTGTTTTTT; cdr3_aa: CASSFIGTGELFF
d_call: NA; clone_size: NA; v_call: TRBV14; j_call: TRBJ2-3; cdr3_nt: TGTGCCAGCAGCCAGAGAGGGGATCGCACAGATACGCAGTATTTT; cdr3_aa: CASSQRGDRTDTQYF
d_call: NA; clone_size: few; v_call: TRBV4-3; j_call: TRBJ2-1; cdr3_nt: TGCGCCAGCAGCCAAGGGCAGGACAATGAGCAGTTCTTC; cdr3_aa: CASSQGQDNEQFF
d_call: NA; clone_size: few; v_call: TRBV11-2; j_call: TRBJ2-7; cdr3_nt: TGTGCCAGCAGCTTAGAAGGTGCCGGGGCCTACGAGCAGTACTTC; cdr3_aa: CASSLEGAGAYEQYF
d_call: TRBD1; clone_size: many; v_call: TRBV7-9; j_call: TRBJ1-1; cdr3_nt: TGTGCCAGCAGCTTCGGGACAGCTGAAGCTTTCTTT; cdr3_aa: CASSFGTAEAFF
d_call: NA; clone_size: few; v_call: TRBV5-5; j_call: TRBJ1-2; cdr3_nt: TGTGCCAGCAGCTTGGCTCCCAGGTCTCCTGCGGGCTACACCTTC; cdr3_aa: CASSLAPRSPAGYTF
d_call: NA; clone_size: NA; v_call: TRBV28; j_call: TRBJ2-7; cdr3_nt: TGTGCCAGCAGTTTGGCAGGAGGGATATCCTACGAGCAGTACTTC; cdr3_aa: CASSLAGGISYEQYF
d_call: TRBD2; clone_size: few; v_call: TRBV5-1; j_call: TRBJ2-1; cdr3_nt: TGCGCCAGCAGCCCACAAGGTGTGGGACTAGCCTACAATGAGCAGTTCTTC; cdr3_aa: CASSPQGVGLAYNEQFF
d_call: TRBD2; clone_size: few; v_call: TRBV12-3/TRBV12-4; j_call: TRBJ2-3; cdr3_nt: TGTGCCAGCAGTTTCGGAGCGGGAGTCGGCACAGATACGCAGTATTTT; cdr3_aa: CASSFGAGVGTDTQYF
d_call: TRBD1; clone_size: NA; v_call: TRBV29-1; j_call: TRBJ2-5; cdr3_nt: TGCAGCGTTGAAGACAGGGGGCGCGGACGAGAGACCCAGTACTTC; cdr3_aa: CSVEDRGRGRETQYF
d_call: NA; clone_size: NA; v_call: TRBV12-3/TRBV12-4; j_call: TRBJ2-3; cdr3_nt: TGTGCCAGCAGTTTAATTCACACCACAGATACGCAGTATTTT; cdr3_aa: CASSLIHTTDTQYF
d_call: NA; clone_size: few; v_call: TRBV9; j_call: TRBJ2-7; cdr3_nt: TGTGCCAGCAGCGTAGGAGGGGTGGAGAGCGGCTACGAGCAGTACTTC; cdr3_aa: CASSVGGVESGYEQYF
d_call: NA; clone_size: NA; v_call: TRBV7-2; j_call: TRBJ1-2; cdr3_nt: TGTGCCAGCAGCTTATCTGTGGGCAGCTATGGCTACACCTTC; cdr3_aa: CASSLSVGSYGYTF
d_call: TRBD1; clone_size: few; v_call: TRBV7-2; j_call: TRBJ1-2; cdr3_nt: TGTGCCAGCAGCTTGACCGGGACAGGGGTCGTTGGCTACACCTTC; cdr3_aa: CASSLTGTGVVGYTF
d_call: NA; clone_size: few; v_call: TRBV20-1; j_call: TRBJ2-5; cdr3_nt: TGCAGTGCTCAGCGACAGGAAAGGCAAGAGACCCAGTACTTC; cdr3_aa: CSAQRQERQETQYF
d_call: TRBD1; clone_size: NA; v_call: TRBV20-1; j_call: TRBJ1-5; cdr3_nt: TGCAGTGCTAGCCCCCTACAGGGGGATAGCAATCAGCCCCAGCATTTT; cdr3_aa: CSASPLQGDSNQPQHF